The 14 T cell receptor beta chains below were found in one sample sequenced in a study of T cells in Graves' hyperthyroidism and ophthalmopathy. RNA transcripts yielded amplified TCR beta CDR3 regions. With the HTBI primer set, the TCR CDR3 went through a first round of RT-PCR. TCRdb reprocessed the multiplex PCR reads via MiXCR and lists one record per CDR3 protein. Of 600,000 to 700,000 distinct CDR3 sequences detected, roughly 14% appear once; the ten largest clones hold about 4%. Material: blood. The origin of the receptors is a woman in her forties with Graves' ophthalmopathy.

This clonotype appeared many times. The chain combines TRBV28 with TRBJ2-5; the D gene is possibly TRBD2 (6 bases). This CDR3 comprises 16 residues. V dropped 6 bases and J dropped 0 bases, with 17 bases sitting between them. Germline V lookup: CDR1 MDHEN, CDR2 SYDVKM. Written as DNA, the CDR3 is TGTGCCAGCAGAAAGGGCGGGATGGGTGACCAAGAGACCCAGTACTTC. Translating it yields CASRKGGMGDQETQYF.

This clonotype came up many times. The chain links TRBV2 to TRBJ2-7; 10 bases are a match to TRBD1. Trimming removed 8 bases from V and 6 bases from J; junction bases left unmatched: 4. The CDR3 length is 12 residues. Germline CDR1 is SNHLY and CDR2 is FYNNEI. DNA for the CDR3: TGTGCCAGCTGGGACAGGGGAGCCGAGCAGTACTTC. Its protein product is CASWDRGAEQYF.

In its sample, this clonotype was seen many times. The rearrangement links TRBV12-3 or TRBV12-4 to TRBJ2-7, with 11 positions matching TRBD2. J gave up 4 bases and V 6 bases, and 2 bases lay outside the gene matches. The CDR3 covers 13 residues. CDR3 bases: TGTGCCAGCAGAACTAGCGGGGGTTACGAGCAGTACTTC. It specifies CASRTSGGYEQYF.

This clonotype has just a few counts. The rearrangement uses TRBV7-2 and TRBJ2-2, with 8 bases fitting TRBD1. V gave up 10 bases and J gave up 5 bases; unmatched junction bases: 9. CDR1 is SGHTA and CDR2 is FQGNSA in the germline V gene. The CDR3 is 14 amino acids. The CDR3 region is CANNPTGVTGELFF. The CDR3 coding sequence is TGTGCCAACAACCCGACAGGGGTTACCGGGGAGCTGTTTTTT.

This clonotype was recorded at least ten times. The V and J genes are TRBV14 and TRBJ2-2; no firm D call. V gave up 3 bases and J gave up 5 bases, with 7 bases separating them. The germline gives CDR1 SGHDN, CDR2 FVKESK. The CDR3 sequence is 13 residues long. The CDR3 here is CASSQSRTGELFF. CDR3 bases: TGTGCCAGCAGCCAGAGTAGAACCGGGGAGCTGTTTTTT.

In this sample, this clonotype turned up many times. This chain connects TRBV6-5 to TRBJ1-3; TRBD1 matches 7 bases. The germline V gene has CDR1 MNHEY and CDR2 SVGAGI. The CDR3 sequence is 15 residues long. V gave up 4 bases and J gave up 4 bases; unmatched junction bases: 7. The CDR3 reads CASSSIRGQGNTIYF. The CDR3 DNA follows: TGTGCCAGCAGTTCCATCCGGGGACAGGGAAACACCATATATTTT.

This clonotype was found many times. The V call is TRBV2, the J call TRBJ1-2, with 8 bases lining up with TRBD1. Per the germline V gene, CDR1 is SNHLY and CDR2 is FYNNEI. Unmatched junction bases numbered 8, after V lost 6 bases and J lost 5 bases. CDR3 length equals 14 residues. The CDR3 sequence: CASSLPGQEYGYTF. The CDR3, as DNA: TGTGCCAGCAGCCTACCGGGACAGGAGTATGGCTACACCTTC.

This clonotype was found many times. The rearrangement links TRBV6-1 to TRBJ1-5; 11 bases line up with TRBD1. The CDR3 length is 15 residues. The trim removed 6 bases at V and 6 bases at J, leaving 7 bases unmatched. Looked up from germline, CDR1 is MNHNS and CDR2 is SASEGT. CDR3 residues: CASSPGTGGGQPQHF. In DNA, the CDR3 is TGTGCCAGCAGCCCCGGGACAGGGGGAGGTCAGCCCCAGCATTTT.

This clonotype was observed a handful of times. The chain couples TRBV19 to TRBJ2-2, with 7 bases identical to TRBD1. Losses at the gene ends were 3 bases for V and 4 bases for J; bases not matched to a gene: 5. The CDR3 contains 15 residues. In germline, CDR1 is LNHDA, CDR2 SQIVND (reference sequence). The chain's CDR3 is CASSILGGGTGELFF. In nucleotides, the CDR3 is TGTGCCAGTAGTATTTTAGGGGGCGGCACCGGGGAGCTGTTTTTT.

The J gene is TRBJ2-7, the V gene TRBV6-2 or TRBV6-3, with TRBD2 identical over 12 bases. The CDR3 contains 17 residues. Trimming at V came to 6 bases and at J to 6 bases, leaving 15 bases not matched to a gene. Per the germline V gene, CDR1 is MNHEY and CDR2 is SVGEGT. The CDR3 is CASSRRLAGATGAEQYF. In nucleotides, the CDR3 is TGTGCCAGCAGCCGACGACTAGCGGGAGCCACTGGCGCCGAGCAGTACTTC.

V usage is TRBV5-1 and J usage is TRBJ2-7; a weak D match, TRBD1 (6 bases). CDR1 is SGHRS, CDR2 YFSETQ, per germline. Trimming pared 0 bases from V and 5 bases from J, leaving 15 bases between. The CDR3 contains 15 residues. This CDR3 reads CASSLVPGAMDEQYF. The CDR3, as DNA: TGCGCCAGCAGCTTGGTGCCAGGGGCAATGGACGAGCAGTACTTC.

This chain joins TRBV5-1 and TRBJ2-5; 9 bases line up with TRBD2. The CDR3 has 15 amino acids. V shed 1 base and J 5 bases; nucleotides not matched to a gene: 6. Per the germline V gene, CDR1 is SGHRS and CDR2 is YFSETQ. The CDR3 reads CASSLIAGVAETQYF. CDR3 nucleotides: TGCGCCAGCAGCTTGATAGCGGGAGTTGCTGAGACCCAGTACTTC.

Many counts were recorded for this clonotype. The chain uses TRBV24-1 and TRBJ1-2; a weak D match, TRBD1 (6 bases). Germline V gene lookup returns CDR1 KGHDR and CDR2 SFDVKD. The CDR3 consists of 16 residues. V lost 3 bases and J 5 bases, leaving 18 bases between the germline ends. CDR3 sequence: CATSDADSRTGYGYTF. CDR3 DNA: TGTGCCACCAGTGATGCTGACTCTCGAACAGGGTATGGCTACACCTTC.

V usage is TRBV12-5 and J usage is TRBJ1-1; tentatively, D is TRBD1 (5 bases). There are 12 residues in the CDR3. Germline loops: CDR1 LGHNT, CDR2 FRNRAP. Trimming stripped 7 bases from V and 11 bases from J, with 17 bases between. CDR3 protein: CASARDLRPAFF. The CDR3 DNA reads TGTGCTAGTGCCAGGGACCTCCGACCGGCTTTCTTT. The whole variable domain, filled in from reference TRBV12-5 and TRBJ1-1, reads DARVTQTPRHKVTEMGQEVTMRCQPILGHNTVFWYRQTMMQGLELLAYFRNRAPLDDSGMPKDRFSAEMPDATLATLKIQPSEPRDSAVYFCASARDLRPAFFGQGTRLTVV.